Listed below are T cell receptor beta chains from one sample, sequenced in a study of cytomegalovirus exposure and HLA in healthy donors. Profiled with immunoSEQ multiplex PCR; TCRdb holds only in-frame clones, not every one. The sample lists roughly 100,000 clones, around 86% occurring once. The sequenced sample consisted of PBMCs. The receptors derive from a man aged 25 to 45 in good health and CMV-seropositive. Both conserved end residues are part of each CDR3. The order of the fields is V gene, D gene, clone size, J gene, CDR3 DNA, CDR3 protein. A D gene is named only where the DNA matches it firmly. Size is stated for part of the rows, as once, few or many counts, or as a class when the clone is expanded.

v_gene: TRBV29-1
d_gene: TRBD2
abundance: -
j_gene: TRBJ2-3
CDR3nt: TGCAGCGTTGCGCTAGCGGGGGCAGATACGCAGTATTTT
CDR3aa: CSVALAGADTQYF

v_gene: TRBV19
d_gene: -
abundance: -
j_gene: TRBJ1-5
CDR3nt: TGTGCCAGTAGTATACTGGACAACAATCAGCCCCAGCATTTT
CDR3aa: CASSILDNNQPQHF

v_gene: TRBV10-2
d_gene: -
abundance: -
j_gene: TRBJ2-7
CDR3nt: TGCGCCACCAGAGGGGACAAATACGAGCAGTACTTC
CDR3aa: CATRGDKYEQYF

v_gene: TRBV5-6
d_gene: -
abundance: -
j_gene: TRBJ2-5
CDR3nt: TGTGCCAGCAGCTTGTCCGGACAGTACCAAGAGACCCAGTACTTC
CDR3aa: CASSLSGQYQETQYF

v_gene: TRBV4-2
d_gene: -
abundance: -
j_gene: TRBJ1-2
CDR3nt: TGTGCCAGCAGCCAAGAGAGGAACTATGGCTACACCTTC
CDR3aa: CASSQERNYGYTF

v_gene: TRBV5-1
d_gene: TRBD1
abundance: -
j_gene: TRBJ2-7
CDR3nt: TGCGCCAGCAGCTTGGGGACAGGGCAGACCTACGAGCAGTACTTC
CDR3aa: CASSLGTGQTYEQYF

v_gene: TRBV28
d_gene: -
abundance: -
j_gene: TRBJ1-4
CDR3nt: TGTGCCAGCAGTGACCCAGGATACGTAAATGAAAAACTGTTTTTT
CDR3aa: CASSDPGYVNEKLFF

v_gene: TRBV28
d_gene: -
abundance: -
j_gene: TRBJ2-7
CDR3nt: TGTGCCAGCAGTTTAGGTGTTCAGGGGCAAGGCTACGAGCAGTACTTC
CDR3aa: CASSLGVQGQGYEQYF

v_gene: TRBV10-1
d_gene: TRBD2
abundance: -
j_gene: TRBJ2-5
CDR3nt: TGCGCCAGCAGTGAAGGGCGAGCGGGGGTCCAAGAGACCCAGTACTTC
CDR3aa: CASSEGRAGVQETQYF

v_gene: TRBV6-4
d_gene: -
abundance: -
j_gene: TRBJ1-6
CDR3nt: TGTGCCAGCAGTGAAGGAGGGTTGTATGGTTCACCCCTCCACTTT
CDR3aa: CASSEGGLYGSPLHF

v_gene: TRBV9
d_gene: -
abundance: -
j_gene: TRBJ2-2
CDR3nt: TGTGCCAGCAGCGTAGGGGGCGGCGGGAACACCGGGGAGCTGTTTTTT
CDR3aa: CASSVGGGGNTGELFF

v_gene: TRBV5-4
d_gene: -
abundance: few
j_gene: TRBJ1-4
CDR3nt: TGTGCCAGCAGCTTGGCCCCAGGGGCTAATGAAAAACTGTTTTTT
CDR3aa: CASSLAPGANEKLFF

v_gene: TRBV4-3
d_gene: -
abundance: -
j_gene: TRBJ1-4
CDR3nt: TGCGCCAGCAGCCCCAGGGTTTGGGCAGGACCTAATGAAAAACTGTTTTTT
CDR3aa: CASSPRVWAGPNEKLFF

v_gene: TRBV30
d_gene: -
abundance: once
j_gene: TRBJ1-1
CDR3nt: TGTGCCTGGAGTGTGCTGGGGCAGACTGAAGCTTTCTTT
CDR3aa: CAWSVLGQTEAFF

v_gene: TRBV4-2
d_gene: TRBD2
abundance: once
j_gene: TRBJ2-3
CDR3nt: TGTGCCAGCAGCCAAGGCGGGGGACGCACAGATACGCAGTATTTT
CDR3aa: CASSQGGGRTDTQYF

v_gene: TRBV7-2
d_gene: -
abundance: -
j_gene: TRBJ2-3
CDR3nt: TGTGCCAGCAGCTTAGCGTTTAGCAGCACAGATACGCAGTATTTT
CDR3aa: CASSLAFSSTDTQYF

v_gene: TRBV7-9
d_gene: -
abundance: -
j_gene: TRBJ1-2
CDR3nt: TGTGCCAGCAGCCCTGAGGCGGCCTCTAACTATGGCTACACCTTC
CDR3aa: CASSPEAASNYGYTF

v_gene: TRBV7-7
d_gene: TRBD1
abundance: -
j_gene: TRBJ1-5
CDR3nt: TGTGCTAGCAGACCCGACAGGGGTGGCAATCAGCCCCAGCATTTT
CDR3aa: CASRPDRGGNQPQHF

v_gene: TRBV18
d_gene: -
abundance: -
j_gene: TRBJ1-1
CDR3nt: TGTGCCAGCTCCACGGTGGGTCAGGGGCCCAACACTGAAGCTTTCTTT
CDR3aa: CASSTVGQGPNTEAFF

v_gene: TRBV4-2
d_gene: -
abundance: -
j_gene: TRBJ2-5
CDR3nt: TGTGCCAGCAGCCCAGGGGCGGGTCAAGAGACCCAGTACTTC
CDR3aa: CASSPGAGQETQYF

v_gene: TRBV9
d_gene: -
abundance: -
j_gene: TRBJ2-5
CDR3nt: TGTGCCAGCAGCGTAGATCCTAGCTTGGAGACCCAGTACTTC
CDR3aa: CASSVDPSLETQYF

v_gene: TRBV27
d_gene: TRBD1
abundance: -
j_gene: TRBJ1-2
CDR3nt: TGTGCCAGCAGGACAGGGGCTAGGAATGGCTACACCTTC
CDR3aa: CASRTGARNGYTF

v_gene: TRBV5-1
d_gene: -
abundance: -
j_gene: TRBJ1-6
CDR3nt: TGCGCCAGCAGCTTGGCCTCAGGCTCCTGGGATTCACCCCTCCACTTT
CDR3aa: CASSLASGSWDSPLHF

v_gene: TRBV4-1
d_gene: -
abundance: -
j_gene: TRBJ2-2
CDR3nt: TGCGCCAGCAGCCAAGGGGCAGGGGAAATCGGGGAGCTGTTTTTT
CDR3aa: CASSQGAGEIGELFF

v_gene: TRBV5-4
d_gene: -
abundance: -
j_gene: TRBJ2-5
CDR3nt: TGTGCCAGCAGCTTGGTAGGCAGGAACAAAGAGACCCAGTACTTC
CDR3aa: CASSLVGRNKETQYF

v_gene: TRBV29-1
d_gene: -
abundance: -
j_gene: TRBJ1-1
CDR3nt: TGCAGCGTTGAAGGGACAGAGAACACTGAAGCTTTCTTT
CDR3aa: CSVEGTENTEAFF

v_gene: TRBV19
d_gene: TRBD2
abundance: -
j_gene: TRBJ2-3
CDR3nt: TGTGCCAGTAGTCTACTAAGGGTCCCCGGGGGGGATACGCAGTATTTT
CDR3aa: CASSLLRVPGGDTQYF

v_gene: TRBV27
d_gene: -
abundance: -
j_gene: TRBJ1-2
CDR3nt: TGTGCCAGCAGTTTACAGGGCGGACCCAATGGCTACACCTTC
CDR3aa: CASSLQGGPNGYTF

v_gene: TRBV6-1
d_gene: TRBD1
abundance: -
j_gene: TRBJ2-5
CDR3nt: TGTGCCATCGGGACAGGGGGGTTTATGACCCAGTACTTC
CDR3aa: CAIGTGGFMTQYF

v_gene: TRBV5-1
d_gene: TRBD2
abundance: once
j_gene: TRBJ2-7
CDR3nt: TGCGCCAGCAGCTTGGAGAGCGGGGGAAGTCCCGAGCAGTACTTC
CDR3aa: CASSLESGGSPEQYF

v_gene: TRBV5-1
d_gene: TRBD1
abundance: -
j_gene: TRBJ2-2
CDR3nt: TGCGCCAGCAGCTTGAAGGGGACAGGGGTCTCCGGGGAGCTGTTTTTT
CDR3aa: CASSLKGTGVSGELFF

v_gene: TRBV5-1
d_gene: -
abundance: few
j_gene: TRBJ2-3
CDR3nt: TGCGCCAGCAGCACGAGTCTAGATACGCAGTATTTT
CDR3aa: CASSTSLDTQYF

v_gene: TRBV30
d_gene: -
abundance: -
j_gene: TRBJ1-2
CDR3nt: TGTGCCTGGAGCCTCACCCCAGGGGACTATGGCTACACCTTC
CDR3aa: CAWSLTPGDYGYTF

v_gene: TRBV30
d_gene: -
abundance: few
j_gene: TRBJ1-1
CDR3nt: TGTGCCTGGAGTTTTCAATACCCTTCGGGTCGGTTCTTT
CDR3aa: CAWSFQYPSGRFF

v_gene: TRBV29-1
d_gene: TRBD2
abundance: -
j_gene: TRBJ2-2
CDR3nt: TGCAGCGTGGGGCGACTAGCGGGGGGGCCGGGCACCGGGGAGCTGTTTTTT
CDR3aa: CSVGRLAGGPGTGELFF

v_gene: TRBV7-6
d_gene: -
abundance: -
j_gene: TRBJ1-2
CDR3nt: TGTGCCAGCAGCCTAACCCCAGGGGCCAACTATGGCTACACCTTC
CDR3aa: CASSLTPGANYGYTF

v_gene: TRBV16
d_gene: -
abundance: -
j_gene: TRBJ1-1
CDR3nt: TGTGCCAGCAGCCCCGCGGAGGGGGGGGCTGAAGCTTTCTTT
CDR3aa: CASSPAEGGAEAFF

v_gene: TRBV7-9
d_gene: TRBD2
abundance: -
j_gene: TRBJ2-7
CDR3nt: TGTGCCAGCAGCTCAAACGCGGGGGCCTACGAGCAGTACTTC
CDR3aa: CASSSNAGAYEQYF

v_gene: TRBV28
d_gene: -
abundance: -
j_gene: TRBJ1-2
CDR3nt: TGTGCCAGCAGTTCCGTAAGCTACACCTTC
CDR3aa: CASSSVSYTF

v_gene: TRBV7-6
d_gene: TRBD1
abundance: -
j_gene: TRBJ1-5
CDR3nt: TGTGCCAGCAGCTTAGATTCAGGGGGCAGCCAGCCCCAGCATTTT
CDR3aa: CASSLDSGGSQPQHF

v_gene: TRBV7-7
d_gene: TRBD1
abundance: -
j_gene: TRBJ2-1
CDR3nt: TGTGCTAGCAGCCTCGACAGGGTCAATGAGCAGTTCTTC
CDR3aa: CASSLDRVNEQFF

v_gene: TRBV15
d_gene: -
abundance: -
j_gene: TRBJ1-2
CDR3nt: TGTGCCACCAGCAAAGGGGGGGGGTCGGGGGACTATGGCTACACCTTC
CDR3aa: CATSKGGGSGDYGYTF

v_gene: TRBV4-1
d_gene: TRBD1
abundance: once
j_gene: TRBJ2-1
CDR3nt: TGCGCCAGCAGCCAAGAGGCACAGGGGGGCCTCAGCTCCTACAATGAGCAGTTCTTC
CDR3aa: CASSQEAQGGLSSYNEQFF

v_gene: TRBV4-1
d_gene: -
abundance: few
j_gene: TRBJ1-4
CDR3nt: TGCGCCAGCAGCCCTTCAGGGGCCGTTAATGAAAAACTGTTTTTT
CDR3aa: CASSPSGAVNEKLFF

v_gene: TRBV6-5
d_gene: TRBD2
abundance: once
j_gene: TRBJ2-7
CDR3nt: TGTGCCAGCAGTTATGGTACTAGCGGTTCCTACGAGCAGTACTTC
CDR3aa: CASSYGTSGSYEQYF

v_gene: TRBV2
d_gene: -
abundance: once
j_gene: TRBJ2-7
CDR3nt: TGTGCCAGCAGTGGGAGCTACGAGCAGTACTTC
CDR3aa: CASSGSYEQYF

v_gene: TRBV27
d_gene: -
abundance: -
j_gene: TRBJ1-2
CDR3nt: TGTGCCAGCAGTTTGATGGGGCGGGGAGGCTACACCTTC
CDR3aa: CASSLMGRGGYTF

v_gene: TRBV7-2
d_gene: TRBD2
abundance: -
j_gene: TRBJ2-3
CDR3nt: TGTGCCAGCATCCCCTTGGCTAGCGGGGGGGGGACGCAGTATTTT
CDR3aa: CASIPLASGGGTQYF

v_gene: TRBV5-6
d_gene: -
abundance: -
j_gene: TRBJ1-1
CDR3nt: TGTGCCAGCAGCTCGCCGCCGGGGGACACTGAAGCTTTCTTT
CDR3aa: CASSSPPGDTEAFF

v_gene: TRBV10-3
d_gene: TRBD2
abundance: once
j_gene: TRBJ2-5
CDR3nt: TGTGCCATCAGGGGACTAGCGGGGGGGCTCGCGGGAGAGACCCAGTACTTC
CDR3aa: CAIRGLAGGLAGETQYF